This T cell receptor beta chain originates from a study of shared clonotypes between healthy human individuals. Profiling relied on immunoSEQ multiplex PCR, and the TCRdb table lists in-frame clones only, not all of them. This table has 1,500,000 or so clones, about 96% appearing once. The clonotype originates from a man aged 25-40 years in good health. The material sequenced was naive CD4+ T cells sorted from blood. Subset: CD45RA+ positively selected.

CDR3 amino acids: CASSPWGAGELFF. CDR3 in DNA: TGTGCCAGCAGCCCTTGGGGGGCCGGGGAGCTGTTTTTT. The chain links TRBV5-5 to TRBJ2-2; D is possibly TRBD2 (6 bases). The germline V and J ends were trimmed by 4 bases and 6 bases, with 10 bases remaining between them. Germline V gene data show CDR1 as SGHKS and CDR2 as YYEKEE (reference sequence). The CDR3 runs 13 residues.